The 2 T cell receptor beta chains below were found in one sample sequenced in a study of regulatory T cells in long-lasting Graves disease. Library construction for TCR beta used iRepertoire HTBI primers and Arm-PCR of CDR3 regions. TCRdb independently ran MiXCR on the multiplex PCR reads; one entry per CDR3 protein. The profile shows around 400,000 distinct CDR3 sequences, approximately 12% of them singletons. Time point in this sample: newly diagnosed GD, antithyroid drugs for less than 3 months. With RNA extracted from PBMCs as input, the TCR library was made. A further study also used this sample, focusing on T cells in Graves' hyperthyroidism and ophthalmopathy.

The sample consisted of peripheral blood mononuclear cells (PBMCs), taken at new diagnosis, from a patient treated with antithyroid drugs. Receptors were obtained from a woman aged 18-29 years with Graves disease.

This clonotype came up many times. This rearrangement joins TRBV19 to TRBJ2-7, with 11 bases lining up with TRBD1. Trimming removed 4 bases from V and 2 bases from J; junction bases left unmatched: 13. Germline assignment: CDR1 LNHDA and CDR2 SQIVND (reference sequence). The CDR3 has 18 amino acids. The CDR3 reads CASSTFFPGQGAAYEQYF. As DNA, the CDR3 is TGTGCCAGTAGTACGTTTTTCCCCGGACAGGGGGCGGCCTACGAGCAGTACTTC.

Remarks on this clonotype: With a much larger clone just one base away, this may be a read error. The chain employs TRBV6-1 and TRBJ1-1; D perhaps matches TRBD1 (6 bases). The CDR3 covers 14 residues. Germline CDR1 and CDR2: MNHNS and SASEGT. CDR3 sequence reads: CGSRGGGWNTEAFF. The CDR3 bases are TGTGGCAGCAGGGGTGGCGGCTGGAACACTGAAGCTTTCTTT.